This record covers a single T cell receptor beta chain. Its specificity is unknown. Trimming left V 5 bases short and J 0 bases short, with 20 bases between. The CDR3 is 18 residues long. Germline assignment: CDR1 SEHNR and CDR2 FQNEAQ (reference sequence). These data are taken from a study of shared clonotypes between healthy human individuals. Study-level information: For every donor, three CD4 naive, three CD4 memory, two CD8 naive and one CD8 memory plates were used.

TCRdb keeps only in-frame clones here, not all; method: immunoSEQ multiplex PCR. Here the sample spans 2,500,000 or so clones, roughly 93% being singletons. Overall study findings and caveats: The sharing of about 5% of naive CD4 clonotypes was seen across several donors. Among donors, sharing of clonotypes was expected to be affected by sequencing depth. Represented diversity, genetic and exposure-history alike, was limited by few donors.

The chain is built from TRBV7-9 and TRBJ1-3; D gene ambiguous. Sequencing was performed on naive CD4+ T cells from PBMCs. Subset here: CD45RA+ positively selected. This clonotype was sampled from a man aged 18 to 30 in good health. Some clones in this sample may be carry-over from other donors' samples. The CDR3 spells CASSKAWEGKNSGNTIYF. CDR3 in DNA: TGTGCCAGCAGCAAAGCTTGGGAGGGCAAGAACTCTGGAAACACCATATATTTT.